This note documents a single T cell receptor (beta chain) sequence. In the source study's methods: For nucleated cells, counts were estimated from reference gene primer amplification. Method: immunoSEQ multiplex PCR; TCRdb's copy keeps in-frame clones and lacks some. That table supplies the V and J calls and clone size; D and trimming were determined from the DNA. Among roughly 110,000 clones listed, more than 70% were seen once. This record comes from a study of blood T cell repertoires in COVID-19. Whole-study context: Acute and convalescent COVID-19 samples came from the United States, Italy and Spain. PBMCs, B-cell-depleted T cells, or T cells provided the cDNA or gDNA that made up the material.

The germline V gene has CDR1 LGHDT and CDR2 YNNKEL (reference sequence). CDR3 length: 15 amino acids. Trimming took off 0 bases at V and 3 bases at J, with 9 bases between the two ends. This chain joins TRBV3-1 (or the pseudogene TRBV3-2) and TRBJ1-3; a weak D match, TRBD1 (5 bases). The sequenced sample consisted of peripheral blood. The TCR comes from a human donor in a cohort sampled during active COVID-19. The CDR3 is CASSQDPGGGNTIYF. CDR3 nucleotide sequence: TGTGCCAGCAGCCAAGATCCGGGGGGTGGAAACACCATATATTTT.